These 23 T cell receptor beta chains came from one sample sequenced in a study of OX40 agonist ivuxolimab in advanced cancers. Repertoires were generated with immunoSEQ multiplex PCR, while TCRdb's copy carries only in-frame clones and drops some. In the table there are about 58,000 clones, about 88% of which are singletons. The material sequenced was CD4+ or CD8+ T cells sorted from blood, taken in a trial of the OX40 agonist ivuxolimab. The receptor set was obtained from an adult with an advanced solid tumor such as melanoma, head and neck, liver or kidney cancer.

This sequence joins TRBV7-9 and TRBJ2-1; 7 nucleotides align to TRBD1. CDR1 SEHNR and CDR2 FQNEAQ come from the germline V gene (reference sequence). V lost 11 bases to trimming and J lost 7 bases; unmatched junction nucleotides: 14. This CDR3 is built from 14 residues. The CDR3 DNA reads TGTGCCTCCCTAGGGGGCAAGGCCAGGAATGAGCAGTTCTTC. It yields the protein CASLGGKARNEQFF.

The chain has TRBV6-1 and TRBJ2-1, with 7 bases fitting TRBD2. The germline CDR1 and CDR2 sequences are MNHNS and SASEGT. V lost 0 bases, J lost 4 bases, and 6 bases stayed unmatched. The CDR3 runs 16 residues. The CDR3, as DNA: TGTGCCAGCAGTGAAGCGAGGTGGGGGGGTTACAATGAGCAGTTCTTC. This sequence encodes CASSEARWGGYNEQFF.

The chain combines TRBV7-6 with TRBJ1-5; D is perhaps TRBD1 (5 bases). Per germline, CDR1 SGHVS and CDR2 FNYEAQ. The CDR3 is 15 amino acids. Trimming left V 10 bases short and J 2 bases short, with 18 bases between. CDR3 residues: CATPRGVGRNQPQHF. CDR3 DNA: TGTGCCACCCCCCGAGGGGTCGGGCGCAATCAGCCCCAGCATTTT.

As for this clone: Other nucleotide sequences in the sample specify the same CDR3. The rearrangement links TRBV6-1 to TRBJ2-7, with D possibly being TRBD1 (6 bases). This CDR3 has 14 residues. Germline loops: CDR1 MNHNS, CDR2 SASEGT. The CDR3 nucleotides read TGTGCCAGCAGTGTAGAGGACAGTTCCTACGAACAGTACGTC. This gives the protein CASSVEDSSYEQYV.

The V and J genes are TRBV7-2 and TRBJ2-3; D is ambiguous. This CDR3 comprises 15 residues. Trimming took 1 base from V and 2 from J, leaving 10 bases between them. Germline CDR1 SGHTA, CDR2 FQGNSA. CDR3 nucleotide sequence: TGTGCCAGCAGCTTAGGATACCCCTTCACAGATACGCAGTATTTT. Amino acids: CASSLGYPFTDTQYF.

The J gene is TRBJ1-5, the V gene TRBV19, with D perhaps TRBD1 (6 bases). Looked up from germline, CDR1 is LNHDA and CDR2 is SQIVND (reference sequence). The V and J ends lost 6 bases and 0 bases respectively, with 15 bases between them. CDR3 size: 16 residues. CDR3: CASRGHDGNSNQPQHF. Here the CDR3 DNA reads TGTGCCAGTAGGGGACACGACGGAAATAGCAATCAGCCCCAGCATTTT.

CDR3 sequence (DNA): TGTGCCAGCAGTGTAAGCTCTGGGGCCAACGTCCTGACTTTC. It yields the protein CASSVSSGANVLTF. The genes are TRBV6-1 and TRBJ2-6, with D unclear. The CDR3 length is 14 residues. V was cut by 4 bases and J by 0 bases, with 4 bases left in between. Germline V CDR1 and CDR2: MNHNS, SASEGT.

Comments on this clone: Other DNA sequences of this sample code for an identical CDR3. The rearrangement joins TRBV5-6 to TRBJ1-1; TRBD1 matches 7 bases. The CDR3 is 13 residues long. Germline CDR1 and CDR2: SGHDT and YYEEEE. J gave up 4 bases and V 4 bases, and 4 bases lay outside the gene matches. The chain's CDR3 is CASSINRGTEAFF. In DNA form, the CDR3 reads TGTGCCAGCAGCATCAACAGGGGCACTGAAGCTTTCTTT. The variable domain in full, completed from reference TRBV5-6 and TRBJ1-1, reads DAGVTQSPTHLIKTRGQQVTLRCSPKSGHDTVSWYQQALGQGPQFIFQYYEEEERQRGNFPDRFSGHQFPNYSSELNVNALLLGDSALYLCASSINRGTEAFFGQGTRLTVV.

V gene TRBV19 combines with J gene TRBJ2-3; no definite D call. Germline lookup yields CDR1 LNHDA and CDR2 SQIVND (reference sequence). V gave up 3 bases and J gave up 0 bases, with 7 bases separating them. This CDR3 is 14 amino acids long. CDR3 amino acids: CASSMVSSTDTQYF. The CDR3 coding sequence is TGTGCCAGTAGTATGGTCTCAAGCACAGATACGCAGTATTTT.

A word on this clone: The same CDR3 also results from other DNA sequences found in this sample. The chain employs TRBV9 and TRBJ2-1, with 8 bases matching TRBD2. CDR3 length: 13 amino acids. Germline assignment: CDR1 SGDLS and CDR2 YYNGEE. V was pared by 4 bases and J by 10 bases, with 7 bases of the junction left unmatched. CDR3 sequence (DNA): TGTGCCAGCAGCCCCGGACTAGCTGGCGAGCAGTTCTTC. Its translation is CASSPGLAGEQFF. The variable domain in full, completed from reference TRBV9 and TRBJ2-1, reads DSGVTQTPKHLITATGQRVTLRCSPRSGDLSVYWYQQSLDQGLQFLIQYYNGEERAKGNILERFSAQQFPDLHSELNLSSLELGDSALYFCASSPGLAGEQFFGPGTRLTVL.

The genes are TRBV7-8 and TRBJ2-1; 7 nucleotides align to TRBD2. The CDR3 spans 15 residues. Germline assignment: CDR1 SGHVS and CDR2 FQNEAQ. V was clipped by 5 bases and J by 7 bases; unmatched bases: 11. The chain's CDR3 is CASSVSSGFGNEQFF. CDR3 DNA sequence: TGTGCCAGCAGCGTTTCTAGCGGTTTCGGGAATGAGCAGTTCTTC.

The chain has TRBV7-9 and TRBJ2-1; TRBD2 might be the D (5 bases). Per the germline V gene, CDR1 is SEHNR and CDR2 is FQNEAQ (reference sequence). This CDR3 has 13 amino acids. Trimming took 1 base from V and 9 from J, leaving 10 bases between them. The CDR3, as DNA: TGTGCCAGCAGCTTAGAGCCAGCGGCTGAGCAGTTCTTC. Protein product: CASSLEPAAEQFF.

V gene TRBV15 combines with J gene TRBJ2-7; D possibly corresponds to TRBD1 (6 bases). V dropped 1 base and J dropped 7 bases, with 14 bases sitting between them. Germline CDR1 is LNHNV and CDR2 is YYDKDF (reference sequence). The CDR3 totals 14 residues. The CDR3 DNA is TGTGCCACCAGCAGAGCACAGGGTGTGAGGGAGCAGTACTTC. Protein sequence: CATSRAQGVREQYF.

For this clone: This sample includes further DNA sequences coding for the same CDR3. The CDR3 DNA reads TGTGCCTGGAGTGTACTAGGGACTGAAGCTTTCTTT. This sequence encodes CAWSVLGTEAFF. The chain employs TRBV30 and TRBJ1-1; D is ambiguous. Trimming pared 0 bases from V and 5 bases from J, leaving 7 bases between. The CDR3 totals 12 residues. CDR1 and CDR2 (germline): GTSNPN, SVGIG (reference sequence).

V and J are TRBV7-9 and TRBJ2-2; 11 positions agree with TRBD2. This CDR3 region has 15 residues. V lost 7 bases, J lost 7 bases, and 8 bases stayed unmatched. Germline CDR1 and CDR2: SEHNR and FQNEAQ (reference sequence). Here the CDR3 reads CASNVLAGAYGELFF. CDR3 nucleotide sequence: TGTGCCAGCAACGTACTAGCGGGGGCTTACGGGGAGCTGTTTTTT.

The chain employs TRBV7-9 and TRBJ1-2; D is ambiguous. The length of the CDR3 is 14 residues. In germline, CDR1 is SEHNR, CDR2 FQNEAQ (reference sequence). V was trimmed by 5 bases and J by 4 bases, leaving 14 bases between them. CDR3 nucleotide sequence: TGTGCCAGCAGCCTTACGACGGAGCGCTATGGCTACACCTTC. This sequence encodes CASSLTTERYGYTF.

The gene calls are TRBV7-9 and TRBJ1-2, with TRBD1 as a possible D gene (5 bases). Per the germline V gene, CDR1 is SEHNR and CDR2 is FQNEAQ (reference sequence). V was trimmed by 2 bases and J by 4 bases, leaving 17 bases between them. This CDR3 is built from 16 residues. CDR3 in amino acids: CASSLTVTGVSYGYTF. The CDR3 nucleotides read TGTGCCAGCAGCTTAACAGTTACAGGAGTATCCTATGGCTACACCTTC.

The chain is built from TRBV5-4 and TRBJ2-1, with TRBD2 matching over 9 bases. The ends lost 7 bases at V and 6 bases at J; junction bases unmatched: 8. Per germline, CDR1 SGHNT and CDR2 YYREEE (reference sequence). The CDR3 runs to 14 residues. The CDR3 region is CASSHGSGSNEQFF. The CDR3 region has the DNA TGTGCCAGCTCCCATGGTAGCGGGAGCAATGAGCAGTTCTTC.

V gene TRBV2 combines with J gene TRBJ2-2, with TRBD2 matching over 8 bases. V shed 6 bases, J shed 6 bases, and the junction held 3 bases outside the gene matches. CDR1 and CDR2 (germline): SNHLY, FYNNEI. CDR3 size: 13 residues. In nucleotides, the CDR3 is TGTGCCAGCAGGGGGACTAGGTCCGGGGAGCTGTTTTTT. Translated, it gives CASRGTRSGELFF.

This chain uses TRBV29-1 with TRBJ2-2; D not resolved. The CDR3 has 12 amino acids. CDR1 and CDR2 (germline): SQVTM, ANQGSEA. Between the trimmed V and J ends, which lost 8 bases and 6 bases, there was a span of 13 bases. Here the CDR3 reads CSSLVGAGELFF. The CDR3 DNA reads as TGCAGCTCCCTGGTTGGGGCCGGGGAGCTGTTTTTT.

This clone was seen more than once but under ten times. J is TRBJ2-7 and V is TRBV7-8; 7 bases fit TRBD1. Germline V gives CDR1 SGHVS, CDR2 FQNEAQ. V trimming: 5 bases; J trimming: 0 bases; junction bases outside the gene matches: 16. The CDR3 is 18 residues long. In nucleotides, the CDR3 is TGTGCCAGCAGCCCGAGGAGGTCAGGGACAGCGAGCTCCTACGAGCAGTACTTC. It yields the protein CASSPRRSGTASSYEQYF.

V usage is TRBV4-1 and J usage is TRBJ2-1, with 10 bases that match TRBD2. CDR3 length equals 16 residues. Trimming took 4 bases from V and 5 from J; bases not matched to a gene: 8. Germline lookup yields CDR1 MGHRA and CDR2 YSYEKL. In nucleotides, the CDR3 is TGCGCCAGCAGCCGACACCTAGCGGGAGACGACAATGAGCAGTTCTTC. It specifies CASSRHLAGDDNEQFF.

This clone has more than one count but fewer than ten. The gene calls are TRBV7-9 and TRBJ1-5; D remains unclear. From germline, CDR1 is SEHNR and CDR2 FQNEAQ (reference sequence). This CDR3 spans 13 amino acids. Trimming left V 4 bases short and J 5 bases short, with 9 bases between. CDR3 protein: CASSYLDDQPQHF. The CDR3 coding sequence is TGTGCCAGCAGCTACCTGGACGATCAGCCCCAGCATTTT.